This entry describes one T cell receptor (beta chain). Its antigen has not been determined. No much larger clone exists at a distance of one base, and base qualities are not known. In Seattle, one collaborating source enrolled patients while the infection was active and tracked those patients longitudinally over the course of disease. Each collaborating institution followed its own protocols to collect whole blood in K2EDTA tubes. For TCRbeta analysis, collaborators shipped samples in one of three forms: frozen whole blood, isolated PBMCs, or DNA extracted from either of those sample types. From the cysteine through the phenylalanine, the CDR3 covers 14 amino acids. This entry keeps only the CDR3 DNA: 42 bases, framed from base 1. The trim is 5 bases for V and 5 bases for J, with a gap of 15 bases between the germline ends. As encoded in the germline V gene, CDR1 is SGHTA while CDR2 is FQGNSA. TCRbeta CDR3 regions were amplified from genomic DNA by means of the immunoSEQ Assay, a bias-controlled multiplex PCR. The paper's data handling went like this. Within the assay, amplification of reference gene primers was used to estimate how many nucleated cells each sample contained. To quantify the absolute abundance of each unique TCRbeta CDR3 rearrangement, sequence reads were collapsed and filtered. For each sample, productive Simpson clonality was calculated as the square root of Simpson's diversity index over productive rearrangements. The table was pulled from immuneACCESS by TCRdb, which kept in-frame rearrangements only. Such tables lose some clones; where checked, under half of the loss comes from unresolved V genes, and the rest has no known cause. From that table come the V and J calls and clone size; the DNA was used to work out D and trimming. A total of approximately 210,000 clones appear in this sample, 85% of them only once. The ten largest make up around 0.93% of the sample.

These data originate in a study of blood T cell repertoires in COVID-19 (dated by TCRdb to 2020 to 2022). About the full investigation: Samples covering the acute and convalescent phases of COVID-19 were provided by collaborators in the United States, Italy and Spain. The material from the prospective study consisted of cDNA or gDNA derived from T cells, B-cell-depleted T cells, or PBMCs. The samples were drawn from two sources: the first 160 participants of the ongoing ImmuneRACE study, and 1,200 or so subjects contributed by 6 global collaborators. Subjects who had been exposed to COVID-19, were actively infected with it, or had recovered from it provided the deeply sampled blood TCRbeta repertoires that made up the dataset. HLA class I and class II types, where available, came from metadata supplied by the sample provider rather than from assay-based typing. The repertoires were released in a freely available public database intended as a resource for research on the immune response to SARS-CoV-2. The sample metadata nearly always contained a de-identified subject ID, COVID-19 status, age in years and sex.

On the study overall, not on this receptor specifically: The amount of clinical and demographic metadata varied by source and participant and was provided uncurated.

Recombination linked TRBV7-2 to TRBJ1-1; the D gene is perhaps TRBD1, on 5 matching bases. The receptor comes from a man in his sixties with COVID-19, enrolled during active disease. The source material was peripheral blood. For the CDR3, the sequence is CASSTQDGGTEAFF. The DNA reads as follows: TGTGCCAGCAGCACCCAGGACGGGGGAACTGAAGCTTTCTTT.